These 9 T cell receptor beta chains were sequenced from one sample in a study of T cell changes during pregnancy in multiple sclerosis. Repertoires were generated with immunoSEQ multiplex PCR, while TCRdb's copy carries only in-frame clones and drops some. The table records 100,000 to 130,000 clones, just under 95% of them present only once. The sequences come from peripheral blood, collected in the third trimester of pregnancy. The receptors stem from a female donor in good health, enrolled as a control in a pregnancy study.

The chain links TRBV30 to TRBJ1-5; tentative D call: TRBD1 (5 bases). V was shortened by 3 bases and J by 6 bases, with 18 bases between the two germline ends. Germline V gives CDR1 GTSNPN, CDR2 SVGIG (reference sequence). This CDR3 region has 15 residues. The CDR3 is CAWRKSGGRGQPQHF. The CDR3 DNA follows: TGTGCCTGGAGGAAGAGTGGGGGGAGGGGTCAGCCCCAGCATTTT.

V gene TRBV12-5 combines with J gene TRBJ2-3, with 10 bases matching TRBD2. Germline V gene lookup returns CDR1 LGHNT and CDR2 FRNRAP. The CDR3 is 15 residues long. The V segment lost 7 bases and the J segment 2 bases; nucleotides outside the gene matches: 6. CDR3 region: CASASGLADTDTQYF. CDR3 nucleotide sequence: TGTGCTAGTGCCTCTGGACTAGCGGACACAGATACGCAGTATTTT.

CDR3 region: CAISGQEDSYEQYF. The DNA for the CDR3 is TGTGCCATCAGCGGACAGGAAGACTCCTACGAGCAGTACTTC. The genes are TRBV10-3 and TRBJ2-7; 7 bases line up with TRBD1. Trimming at V came to 6 bases and at J to 0 bases, leaving 5 bases not matched to a gene. Per the germline V gene, CDR1 is ENHRY and CDR2 is SYGVKD. This CDR3 region has 14 residues.

The gene calls are TRBV6-5 and TRBJ1-2; D gene uncertain. CDR3 length: 15 amino acids. V lost 6 bases and J lost 2, with 16 bases in between. Germline lookup yields CDR1 MNHEY and CDR2 SVGAGI. CDR3 loop: CASSFTVHNNYGYTF. As DNA, the CDR3 is TGTGCCAGCAGCTTCACAGTCCATAACAACTATGGCTACACCTTC.

The V gene is TRBV7-9, the J gene TRBJ2-5; D remains unclear. The ends were cut back, 2 bases at V and 5 bases at J, with 15 bases in the middle. The germline V gene encodes CDR1 SEHNR and CDR2 FQNEAQ (reference sequence). CDR3 size: 15 residues. CDR3 residues: CASSLSQVLVETQYF. The CDR3 DNA reads TGTGCCAGCAGCTTATCGCAGGTCCTTGTGGAGACCCAGTACTTC.

The chain uses TRBV7-9 and TRBJ1-4; TRBD1 agrees at 9 bases. V trimming: 5 bases; J trimming: 7 bases; junction bases outside the gene matches: 2. From germline, CDR1 is SEHNR and CDR2 FQNEAQ (reference sequence). There are 13 residues in the CDR3. CDR3 protein: CASSGTGIEKLFF. DNA of the CDR3: TGTGCCAGCAGCGGGACAGGGATTGAAAAACTGTTTTTT.

The chain links TRBV5-6 to TRBJ1-3; 9 bases agree with TRBD1. CDR3 length: 15 amino acids. The germline CDR1 and CDR2 sequences are SGHDT and YYEEEE. After removal of 0 bases from V and 2 bases from J, the junction contained 0 bases not matched to a gene. CDR3 coding DNA: TGTGCCAGCAGCTTGGGACAGGGGGCTGGAAACACCATATATTTT. It is translated as CASSLGQGAGNTIYF.

The chain has TRBV15 and TRBJ1-5; 9 bases agree with TRBD1. This CDR3 region has 16 residues. CDR1 and CDR2 from the germline V gene are LNHNV and YYDKDF (reference sequence). V gave up 0 bases and J gave up 4 bases; unmatched junction bases: 4. In DNA, the CDR3 is TGTGCCACCAGCAGAGATGGGACAGGGAGAAATCAGCCCCAGCATTTT. Protein: CATSRDGTGRNQPQHF. Using reference TRBV15 and TRBJ1-5 for the parts outside the CDR3, the full variable domain is DAMVIQNPRYQVTQFGKPVTLSCSQTLNHNVMYWYQQKSSQAPKLLFHYYDKDFNNEADTPDNFQSRRPNTSFCFLDIRSPGLGDTAMYLCATSRDGTGRNQPQHFGDGTRLSIL.

The CDR3 DNA is TGTGCCAGCAGCTTATCAGGGGGCTATGGAAACACCATATATTTT. Amino acids: CASSLSGGYGNTIYF. The V and J genes are TRBV7-3 and TRBJ1-3; 8 bases are shared with TRBD1. CDR3 length: 15 residues. Trimming at V came to 2 bases and at J to 3 bases, leaving 3 bases not matched to a gene. From germline, CDR1 is SGHTA and CDR2 FQGTGA. The variable domain in full, completed from reference TRBV7-3 and TRBJ1-3, reads GAGVSQTPSNKVTEKGKYVELRCDPISGHTALYWYRQSLGQGPEFLIYFQGTGAADDSGLPNDRFFAVRPEGSVSTLKIQRTERGDSAVYLCASSLSGGYGNTIYFGEGSWLTVV.